Each of the 12 T cell receptor beta chains below was sequenced from the same sample in a study of T cell repertoires in cytomegalovirus infection. From the reads, TCRdb called clonotypes with MiXCR, one entry per CDR3 protein. The table has fewer than 200,000 distinct CDR3 sequences, 14% seen once. Sequencing was done on a sample of PBMCs. All receptors come from a human donor in good health (CMV status not recorded). Some clones in this sample may be carry-over from other donors' samples.

The rearrangement uses TRBV11-2 and TRBJ1-1; D unclear. Germline V CDR1 and CDR2: SGHAT, FQNNGV. The CDR3 runs to 14 residues. Between the trimmed V and J ends, which lost 5 bases and 3 bases, there was a span of 13 bases. The chain's CDR3 is CASSLSYRDTEAFF. CDR3 coding DNA: TGTGCCAGCAGCCTGAGCTACAGAGACACTGAAGCTTTCTTT. Full variable domain (rest looked up from reference TRBV11-2 and TRBJ1-1): EAGVAQSPRYKIIEKRQSVAFWCNPISGHATLYWYQQILGQGPKLLIQFQNNGVVDDSQLPKDRFSAERLKGVDSTLKIQPAKLEDSAVYLCASSLSYRDTEAFFGQGTRLTVV.

This clonotype was found many times. The V gene is TRBV7-2, the J gene TRBJ2-1; 9 positions agree with TRBD2. Germline loops: CDR1 SGHTA, CDR2 FQGNSA. V dropped 0 bases and J dropped 5; count of bases not matched to a gene: 5. This CDR3 has 16 residues. This chain's CDR3 is CASSLASGRTDNEQFF. In DNA form, the CDR3 reads TGTGCCAGCAGCTTAGCAAGCGGGAGGACCGACAATGAGCAGTTCTTC.

This clonotype was recorded a few times. J is TRBJ1-5 and V is TRBV4-1; TRBD1 might be the D (5 bases). The V end was cut by 0 bases, the J end by 4 bases, with 10 bases between. This CDR3 has 15 amino acids. Germline lookup yields CDR1 MGHRA and CDR2 YSYEKL. The CDR3 loop reads CASSQDRAGNQPQHF. DNA of the CDR3: TGCGCCAGCAGCCAAGATCGGGCAGGGAATCAGCCCCAGCATTTT.

This clonotype was observed a handful of times. This chain joins TRBV20-1 and TRBJ1-5; possible D gene TRBD1, 5 bases. The germline CDR1 and CDR2 sequences are DFQATT and SNEGSKA (reference sequence). V lost 0 bases, J lost 0 bases, and 6 bases lay in between. The CDR3 spans 14 residues. CDR3: CSARDRDSNQPQHF. The CDR3 DNA reads TGCAGTGCTAGAGACAGGGATAGCAATCAGCCCCAGCATTTT.

The V and J genes are TRBV7-2 and TRBJ2-1, with D possibly being TRBD2 (5 bases). V was clipped by 6 bases and J by 9 bases, with 18 bases between them. The CDR3 loop spans 14 amino acids. Germline V gene data show CDR1 as SGHTA and CDR2 as FQGNSA. CDR3 in amino acids: CASSPIVGRGEQFF. In DNA form, the CDR3 reads TGTGCCAGCAGTCCTATAGTCGGACGGGGTGAGCAGTTCTTC. Complete variable domain (other parts from reference TRBV7-2 and TRBJ2-1): GAGVSQSPSNKVTEKGKDVELRCDPISGHTALYWYRQSLGQGLEFLIYFQGNSAPDKSGLPSDRFSAERTGGSVSTLTIQRTQQEDSAVYLCASSPIVGRGEQFFGPGTRLTVL.

J is TRBJ1-2 and V is TRBV11-2; 7 bases align to TRBD1. CDR3 size: 12 residues. Germline V gene sequence: CDR1 SGHAT, CDR2 FQNNGV. V was clipped by 6 bases and J by 8 bases; unmatched bases: 6. CDR3 residues: CASSRTGDGYTF. The CDR3 nucleotides read TGTGCCAGCAGTCGTACAGGGGACGGCTACACCTTC.

This clonotype was counted only a few times. This sequence joins TRBV18 and TRBJ1-2; 7 positions match TRBD1. Germline CDR1 is KGHSH and CDR2 is LQKENI. V was pared by 3 bases and J by 6 bases, with 7 bases of the junction left unmatched. CDR3 size: 14 residues. The CDR3 loop reads CASSPSGQEDGYTF. The CDR3 DNA reads as TGTGCCAGCTCACCTTCTGGACAGGAGGATGGCTACACCTTC.

About this clonotype: This may come from a read error, since a much larger clone is one base off. The chain employs TRBV5-6 and TRBJ2-7; 9 nucleotides agree with TRBD2. The CDR3 runs to 16 residues. Germline values: CDR1 SGHDT, CDR2 YYEEEE. V gave up 4 bases and J gave up 6 bases; unmatched junction bases: 14. In DNA, the CDR3 is TGTGCCAGCAGCGCACAGACGGGACTAGCCGACTCCGAGCAGTACTTC. It codes for CASSAQTGLADSEQYF.

This clonotype was observed a few times. V and J are TRBV2 and TRBJ2-3; D perhaps matches TRBD2 (6 bases). CDR1 is SNHLY and CDR2 is FYNNEI in the germline V gene. Trimming took 7 bases from V and 5 from J, leaving 19 bases between them. The CDR3 totals 15 residues. DNA for the CDR3: TGTGCCAGCAACCAAAGGGACTTTACTCAAGATACGCAGTATTTT. Its protein product is CASNQRDFTQDTQYF.

This rearrangement joins TRBV20-1 to TRBJ2-1; 7 bases line up with TRBD1. This CDR3 is 14 amino acids long. With 6 bases clipped from V and 4 bases from J, the junction kept 9 bases outside the gene matches. Germline CDR1 reads DFQATT; CDR2 reads SNEGSKA (reference sequence). The CDR3 DNA sequence: TGCAGTGCCCTCGACAGGGCGAATTACAATGAGCAGTTCTTC. This encodes CSALDRANYNEQFF.

This clonotype has only a few counts. The rearrangement joins TRBV7-6 to TRBJ1-1; no reliable D call. Trimming stripped 1 base from V and 5 bases from J, with 8 bases between. CDR1 and CDR2 from the germline V gene are SGHVS and FNYEAQ. This CDR3 has 13 residues. The DNA for the CDR3 is TGTGCCAGCAGCTTAGGAGGTCCGACTGAAGCTTTCTTT. Translation gives CASSLGGPTEAFF.

CDR3 in DNA: TGCAGTGCTAGGGGGAGCGGTGAGCAGTTCTTC. Its translation: CSARGSGEQFF. V and J are TRBV20-1 and TRBJ2-1, with D tentatively TRBD2 (5 bases). Germline assignment: CDR1 DFQATT and CDR2 SNEGSKA (reference sequence). The CDR3 sequence is 11 residues long. Trimming took 3 bases from V and 9 from J, leaving 9 bases between them.